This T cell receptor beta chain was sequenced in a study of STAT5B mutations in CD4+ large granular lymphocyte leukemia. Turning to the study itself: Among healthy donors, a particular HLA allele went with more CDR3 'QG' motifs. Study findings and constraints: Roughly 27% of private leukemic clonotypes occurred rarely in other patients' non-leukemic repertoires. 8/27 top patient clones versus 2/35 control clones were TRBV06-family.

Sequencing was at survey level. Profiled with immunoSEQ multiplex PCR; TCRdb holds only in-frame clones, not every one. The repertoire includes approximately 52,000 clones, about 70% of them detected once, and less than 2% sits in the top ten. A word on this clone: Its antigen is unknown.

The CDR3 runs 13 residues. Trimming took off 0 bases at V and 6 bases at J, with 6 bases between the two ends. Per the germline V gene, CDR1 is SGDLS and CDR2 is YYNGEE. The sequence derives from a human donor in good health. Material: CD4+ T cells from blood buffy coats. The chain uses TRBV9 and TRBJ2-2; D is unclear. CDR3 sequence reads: CASSVGPPGELFF. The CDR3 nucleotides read TGTGCCAGCAGCGTAGGGCCTCCCGGGGAGCTGTTTTTT.